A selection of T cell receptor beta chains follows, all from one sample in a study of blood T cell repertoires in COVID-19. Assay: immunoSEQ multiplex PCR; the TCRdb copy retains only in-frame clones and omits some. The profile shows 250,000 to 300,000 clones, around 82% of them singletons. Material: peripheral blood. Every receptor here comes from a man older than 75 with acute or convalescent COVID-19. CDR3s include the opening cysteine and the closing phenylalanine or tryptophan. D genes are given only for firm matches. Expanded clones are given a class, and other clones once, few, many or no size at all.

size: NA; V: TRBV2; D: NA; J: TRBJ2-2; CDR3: CASRTAGTRNTGELFF; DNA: TGTGCCAGCAGGACGGCCGGGACACGAAACACCGGGGAGCTGTTTTTT
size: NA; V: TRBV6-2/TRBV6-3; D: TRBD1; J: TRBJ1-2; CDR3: CASSQFTRTGANYGYTF; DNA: TGTGCCAGCAGTCAATTCACCCGGACAGGGGCTAACTATGGCTACACCTTC
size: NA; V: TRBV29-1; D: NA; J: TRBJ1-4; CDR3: CSVAQGSEKLFF; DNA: TGCAGCGTTGCCCAGGGAAGTGAAAAACTGTTTTTT
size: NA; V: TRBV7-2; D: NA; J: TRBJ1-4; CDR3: CASSLGGGGSKLFF; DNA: TGTGCCAGCAGCTTAGGCGGTGGGGGGTCGAAACTGTTTTTT
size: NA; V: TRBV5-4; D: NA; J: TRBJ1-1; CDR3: CASSHEPGRQDTEAFF; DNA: TGTGCCAGCAGCCACGAACCGGGCCGACAGGACACTGAAGCTTTCTTT
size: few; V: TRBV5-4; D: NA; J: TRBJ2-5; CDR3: CASSLEGGETQYF; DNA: TGTGCCAGCAGCTTGGAGGGAGGAGAGACCCAGTACTTC
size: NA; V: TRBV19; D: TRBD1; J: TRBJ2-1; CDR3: CASTGQGSPYEQFF; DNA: TGTGCCAGCACGGGACAGGGGTCCCCCTATGAGCAGTTCTTC
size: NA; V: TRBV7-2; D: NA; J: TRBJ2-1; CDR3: CASRKNFAGYNEQFF; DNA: TGTGCCAGCAGAAAAAATTTCGCAGGCTACAATGAGCAGTTCTTC
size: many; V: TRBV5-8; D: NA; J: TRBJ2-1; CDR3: CASSLWLGQGRNEQFF; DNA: TGTGCCAGCAGCTTGTGGTTAGGCCAGGGTAGGAATGAGCAGTTCTTC
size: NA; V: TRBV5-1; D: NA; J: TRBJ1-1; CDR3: CASSFMQGWNTEAFF; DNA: TGCGCCAGCAGCTTTATGCAGGGTTGGAACACTGAAGCTTTCTTT
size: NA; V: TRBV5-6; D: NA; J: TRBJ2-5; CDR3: CASSLGGAGPWETQYF; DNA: TGTGCCAGCAGCTTGGGTGGTGCGGGGCCTTGGGAGACCCAGTACTTC
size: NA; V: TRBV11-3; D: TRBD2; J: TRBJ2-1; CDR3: CASSFRSGGDYNEQFF; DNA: TGTGCCAGCAGCTTTAGGAGCGGGGGGGACTACAATGAGCAGTTCTTC